This is a list of T cell receptor beta chains from one sample in a study of blood T cell repertoires in COVID-19. Assay used: immunoSEQ multiplex PCR; TCRdb lists only in-frame clones, some missing. This table holds approximately 40,000 clones, 90% found once. Sequenced material: peripheral blood. These TCRs come from a human donor in a cohort sampled during active COVID-19. CDR3s include the opening cysteine and the closing phenylalanine or tryptophan. Fields, in order: D gene, clone size, J gene, V gene, CDR3 DNA, CDR3 protein. A D gene is named only where the DNA matches it firmly. Clone size, where shown, is once, few, many, or a class for clones that have expanded.

TRBD1,NA,TRBJ2-7,TRBV4-3,TGCGCCAGCAGCCTCTTAAGGGACAGGGGGAGTCTATACGAGCAGTACTTC,CASSLLRDRGSLYEQYF
NA,NA,TRBJ1-1,TRBV28,TGTGCCAGCAGCGCTCAGGGGCGCAGGGTGAACACTGAAGCTTTCTTT,CASSAQGRRVNTEAFF
NA,NA,TRBJ2-7,TRBV29-1,TGCAGCGTTGAGGACAGATCCTACGAGCAGTACTTC,CSVEDRSYEQYF
TRBD1,NA,TRBJ1-2,TRBV6-4,TGTGCCAGCAGGGATACAGGGGTCAACTATGGCTACACCTTC,CASRDTGVNYGYTF
NA,NA,TRBJ1-4,TRBV18,TGTGCCAGCTCACCACCGTGGGCAGATGGAGAAAAACTGTTTTTT,CASSPPWADGEKLFF
TRBD2,NA,TRBJ2-1,TRBV6-2/TRBV6-3,TGTGCCAGCAGTACCCTAGCGGGAGGAACGGGCCTAATCGTGCAGTTCTTC,CASSTLAGGTGLIVQFF
TRBD2,NA,TRBJ2-7,TRBV4-2,TGTGCCAGCAGCCAAGAGACTAGCGGGTCGACCTACGAGCAGTACTTC,CASSQETSGSTYEQYF
NA,once,TRBJ1-2,TRBV7-8,TGTGCCAGCAGCCCCACGGCGGGAAACTTCTATGGCTACACCTTC,CASSPTAGNFYGYTF
TRBD2,NA,TRBJ2-5,TRBV5-1,TGCGCCAGCAGCTTGGAAGCGGGGAGGAAGACCCAGTACTTC,CASSLEAGRKTQYF
NA,once,TRBJ1-2,TRBV6-2/TRBV6-3,TGTGCCAGCAGTCCCCAGTATGGCTACACCTTC,CASSPQYGYTF
TRBD2,NA,TRBJ2-1,TRBV6-5,TGTGCCACCGCGGAACTAGCGGGGGATGATGAGCAGTTCTTC,CATAELAGDDEQFF
TRBD1,once,TRBJ2-7,TRBV4-3,TGCGCCAGCAGCCAAGCCCAGGACAGGGTAAGGGAGCAGTACTTC,CASSQAQDRVREQYF
NA,NA,TRBJ2-2,TRBV4-3,TGCGCCAGCAGCCAAAACAGGGATTTCACCGGGGAGCTGTTTTTT,CASSQNRDFTGELFF
NA,NA,TRBJ1-5,TRBV28,TGTGCCAGCAGCGGGGACACCGATCAGCCCCAGCATTTT,CASSGDTDQPQHF
TRBD1,few,TRBJ2-1,TRBV9,TGTGCCAGCAGCCACCGAGACAGGGGAATGGGTGAGCAGTTCTTC,CASSHRDRGMGEQFF
TRBD1,NA,TRBJ1-2,TRBV27,TGTGCCAGCAGTTTCGCAGGGGGCCTTTCAACTACCAACTATGGCTACACCTTC,CASSFAGGLSTTNYGYTF
TRBD1,NA,TRBJ2-7,TRBV19,TGTGCCAGTAGTAGGGGACAGGGGCTTTCCTACGAGCAGTACTTC,CASSRGQGLSYEQYF
TRBD2,NA,TRBJ2-7,TRBV5-4,TGTGCCAGCAGCTTTAGCGGGGGGGGCCGATACGAGCAGTACTTC,CASSFSGGGRYEQYF
NA,few,TRBJ2-5,TRBV4-2,TGTGCCAGCAGCCAAGAGCCAGCGCACCAAGAGACCCAGTACTTC,CASSQEPAHQETQYF
TRBD1,NA,TRBJ1-6,TRBV19,TGTGCCAGTAGTATGGACAGGGGCTGGCGGTCACCCCTCCACTTT,CASSMDRGWRSPLHF
NA,NA,TRBJ2-7,TRBV6-6,TGTGCCAGCAGTTATAACTCCCCCTACGAGCAGTACTTC,CASSYNSPYEQYF
TRBD1,NA,TRBJ2-7,TRBV7-9,TGTGCCAGCACCCCCCCGCCAGGGACAGGGGGCGAGGGGCAGTACTTC,CASTPPPGTGGEGQYF
NA,few,TRBJ2-7,TRBV6-2/TRBV6-3,TGTGCCAGCAGTTACTCGACTAGCTCCTACGAGCAGTACTTC,CASSYSTSSYEQYF
TRBD1,NA,TRBJ2-7,TRBV6-5,TGTGCCAGCAGTTACTCGAATGTTGGACAGGGGGCCCAGTACTTC,CASSYSNVGQGAQYF
NA,NA,TRBJ2-5,TRBV7-2,TGTGCCAGCAGCTTAGGAGGAGAAGAGACCCAGTACTTC,CASSLGGEETQYF
TRBD1,NA,TRBJ1-4,TRBV23-1,TGCGCCAGCAGTCAATCCAGGGACAGGGCCGACGTTGCAACTAATGAAAAACTGTTTTTT,CASSQSRDRADVATNEKLFF
TRBD2,NA,TRBJ2-5,TRBV5-5,TGTGCCAGCAGCTTGGGGACCGTAGCGGGAGCTACCCAGTACTTC,CASSLGTVAGATQYF
TRBD1,NA,TRBJ1-2,TRBV28,TGTGCCAGCAGTTCGGGACAGAGCTATGGCTACACCTTC,CASSSGQSYGYTF
NA,once,TRBJ2-4,TRBV15,TGTGCCACCAGCAGAGGCTTTGGAGGGTCTTGGGACAAAAACATTCAGTACTTC,CATSRGFGGSWDKNIQYF
TRBD2,NA,TRBJ2-3,TRBV29-1,TGCAGCGTTGAAGTGGTAGCGGGAGTACCCTATGGCACAGATACGCAGTATTTT,CSVEVVAGVPYGTDTQYF
TRBD2,once,TRBJ2-1,TRBV7-4,TGTGCCAGCGAGAACCCGTGGACTAGCGGGAGCTGGCACAATGAGCAGTTCTTC,CASENPWTSGSWHNEQFF
NA,once,TRBJ2-1,TRBV6-5,TGTGCCAGCAGTCGCAGCGGAGCCTACAATGAGCAGTTCTTC,CASSRSGAYNEQFF
TRBD2,NA,TRBJ2-5,TRBV2,TGTGCCAGCAGTGAACTAGCGGGACCGATGGAGACCCAGTACTTC,CASSELAGPMETQYF
NA,NA,TRBJ2-1,TRBV10-3,TGTGCCATCCGACGGGAATCATACAATGAGCAGTTCTTC,CAIRRESYNEQFF
NA,few,TRBJ1-5,TRBV19,TGTGCCAGTAGTAGGGGCCAGGGGACCGGGGTGGATCAGCCCCAGCATTTT,CASSRGQGTGVDQPQHF
TRBD2,NA,TRBJ2-2,TRBV24-1,TGTGCCACCAGTGATAGGCGACTAGCGACAGTAGCCGGGGAGCTGTTTTTT,CATSDRRLATVAGELFF
TRBD1,NA,TRBJ1-5,TRBV18,TGTGCCAGCTCAGAGGACAGGGGGAGTCAGCCCCAGCATTTT,CASSEDRGSQPQHF
TRBD1,NA,TRBJ2-7,TRBV7-2,TGTGCCAGCAGCTTATCGGGACAGGTGTACGAGCAGTACTTC,CASSLSGQVYEQYF
NA,NA,TRBJ1-2,TRBV6-5,TGTGCCAGCAGAGCACATGAGGAGGCTAACTATGGCTACACCTTC,CASRAHEEANYGYTF
NA,NA,TRBJ2-7,TRBV6-5,TGTGCCAGCAGTTCGGCGGCCTCCTACGAGCAGTACTTC,CASSSAASYEQYF
TRBD1,NA,TRBJ1-6,TRBV5-1,TGCGCCAGCAGCTTAAGGACAGGGGTTAATTCACCCCTCCACTTT,CASSLRTGVNSPLHF
TRBD1,NA,TRBJ2-7,TRBV5-4,TGTGCCAGCAGTCATGCCGGGACAGGGACCTACGAGCAGTACTTC,CASSHAGTGTYEQYF
NA,few,TRBJ2-5,TRBV21-1,TGTGCCAGCAGCACCCAACCCCGGAGTAGCGGGGAGTTTTGGGAGACCCAGTACTTC,CASSTQPRSSGEFWETQYF
TRBD1,NA,TRBJ1-1,TRBV2,TGTGCCAGCAGGGAGACAGGGGGACCTTTCTTT,CASRETGGPFF
TRBD1,NA,TRBJ2-2,TRBV3-1/TRBV3-2,TGTGCCAGCAGTCGGACAGGGAGTGACACCGGGGAGCTGTTTTTT,CASSRTGSDTGELFF
TRBD2,once,TRBJ2-7,TRBV7-9,TGTGCCAGCAGCGTGCGGGAGGGATTCCTAGTCGAGCAGTACTTC,CASSVREGFLVEQYF
TRBD1,NA,TRBJ1-3,TRBV3-1/TRBV3-2,TGTGCCAGCAGCCCCCAAACTACAGGGGTTGGAAACACCATATATTTT,CASSPQTTGVGNTIYF
TRBD1,once,TRBJ2-7,TRBV7-9,TGTGCCAGCAGCACGGACAGGGGGCCCTGGGGCTCCTACGAGCAGTACTTC,CASSTDRGPWGSYEQYF
NA,NA,TRBJ2-7,TRBV9,TGTGCCAGCAGCCCCCCCAGGGCCTACGAGCAGTACTTC,CASSPPRAYEQYF
NA,NA,TRBJ2-7,TRBV7-2,TGTGCCAGCAGCTTTGGAGAAACCTACGAGCAGTACTTC,CASSFGETYEQYF
TRBD1,NA,TRBJ2-7,TRBV18,TGTGCCAGCTCACCCCCGACAGGGTACGAGCAGTACTTC,CASSPPTGYEQYF
TRBD2,NA,TRBJ2-3,TRBV7-9,TGTGCCAGCGGTAGACTAGCGGACACAGATACGCAGTATTTT,CASGRLADTDTQYF
TRBD1,NA,TRBJ2-7,TRBV19,TGTGCCAGTAGCCTAGCGGACAGGGGTGCCCCCTACGAGCAGTACTTC,CASSLADRGAPYEQYF
NA,NA,TRBJ1-1,TRBV7-9,TGTGCCAGCAGCTTAGCAGCAAATGAAGCTTTCTTT,CASSLAANEAFF
TRBD1,NA,TRBJ2-2,TRBV7-9,TGTGCCAGCAGCCCTCTGGACAGGGAGGCCGGGGAGCTGTTTTTT,CASSPLDREAGELFF
TRBD1,NA,TRBJ2-7,TRBV2,TGTGCCACTGAACGCCGGGACAGGCGTTACGAGCAGTACTTC,CATERRDRRYEQYF
NA,few,TRBJ2-4,TRBV14,TGTGCCAGCAGCGTAGGCGGGACTTGGGTTCGGGACATTCAGTACTTC,CASSVGGTWVRDIQYF
NA,NA,TRBJ2-1,TRBV7-9,TGTGCCAGCAGCTTAGGGGTGGGAGTACGAAACAATGAGCAGTTCTTC,CASSLGVGVRNNEQFF
TRBD1,NA,TRBJ2-7,TRBV6-2/TRBV6-3,TGTGCCAGCAGCCCTCTTTGGGGGACAGATACCTACGAGCAGTACTTC,CASSPLWGTDTYEQYF